This TCR beta chain comes out of a study of shared clonotypes between healthy human individuals. The CDR3 contains 13 residues. CDR1 is KGHSH, CDR2 LQKENI, per germline. The V end lost 4 bases, the J end lost 5 bases, and 11 bases lay between the germline ends. Sorted subsets were amplified in replicate PCRs using around 220 ng DNA, approximately 30,000 T cell genomes. Profiling relied on immunoSEQ multiplex PCR, and the TCRdb table lists in-frame clones only, not all of them. The sample has some 1 million clones; around 76% are singletons. On this clone itself: Other DNA sequences from this sample encode an identical CDR3 as well.

The gene calls are TRBV18 and TRBJ1-1; tentatively, D is TRBD1 (5 bases). Sequencing input: memory CD4+ T cells sorted from blood. The subset is: CD45RA-negative fraction. The sequence came from a man younger than 30 in good health. As DNA, the CDR3 is TGTGCCAGCTCACAGGGGAGTGGTACTGAAGCTTTCTTT. It encodes CASSQGSGTEAFF. The full variable domain, with the rest looked up from reference TRBV18 and TRBJ1-1, is NAGVMQNPRHLVRRRGQEARLRCSPMKGHSHVYWYRQLPEEGLKFMVYLQKENIIDESGMPKERFSAEFPKEGPSILRIQQVVRGDSAAYFCASSQGSGTEAFFGQGTRLTVV.